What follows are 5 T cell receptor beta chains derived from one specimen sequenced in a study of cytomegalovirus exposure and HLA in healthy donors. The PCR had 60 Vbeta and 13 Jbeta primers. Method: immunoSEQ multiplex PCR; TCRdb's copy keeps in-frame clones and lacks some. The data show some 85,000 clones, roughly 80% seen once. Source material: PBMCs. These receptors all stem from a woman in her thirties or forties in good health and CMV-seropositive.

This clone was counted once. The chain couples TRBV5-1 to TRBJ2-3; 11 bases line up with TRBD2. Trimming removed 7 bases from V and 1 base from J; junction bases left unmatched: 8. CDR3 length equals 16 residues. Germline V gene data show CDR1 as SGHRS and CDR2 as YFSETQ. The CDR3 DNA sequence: TGCGCCAGCGGCCCGTATAGCGGGAGGGGCACAGATACGCAGTATTTT. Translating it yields CASGPYSGRGTDTQYF.

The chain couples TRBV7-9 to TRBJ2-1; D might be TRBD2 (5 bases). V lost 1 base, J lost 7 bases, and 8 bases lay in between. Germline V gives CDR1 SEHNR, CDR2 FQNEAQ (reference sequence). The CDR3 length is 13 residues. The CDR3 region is CASSLESGNEQFF. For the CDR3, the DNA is TGTGCCAGCAGCTTAGAAAGCGGAAATGAGCAGTTCTTC.

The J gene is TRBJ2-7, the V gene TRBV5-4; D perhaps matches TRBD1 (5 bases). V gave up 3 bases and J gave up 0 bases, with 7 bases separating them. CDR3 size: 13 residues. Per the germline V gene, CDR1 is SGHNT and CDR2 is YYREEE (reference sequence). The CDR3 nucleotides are TGTGCCAGCAGCTGGGGCCGCTCCTACGAGCAGTACTTC. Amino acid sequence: CASSWGRSYEQYF.

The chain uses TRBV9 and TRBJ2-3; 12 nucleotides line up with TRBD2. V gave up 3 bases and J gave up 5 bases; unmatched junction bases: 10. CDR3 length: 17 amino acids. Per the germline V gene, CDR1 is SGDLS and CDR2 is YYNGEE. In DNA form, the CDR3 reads TGTGCCAGCAGCGGGAGGCTAGCGGGAGGGCCAAAAGATACGCAGTATTTT. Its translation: CASSGRLAGGPKDTQYF.

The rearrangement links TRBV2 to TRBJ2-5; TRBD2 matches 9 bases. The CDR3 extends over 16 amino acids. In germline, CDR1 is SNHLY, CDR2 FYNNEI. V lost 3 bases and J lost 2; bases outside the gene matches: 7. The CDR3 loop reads CASSDGIAGEQETQYF. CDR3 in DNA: TGTGCCAGCAGTGATGGTATAGCGGGAGAGCAAGAGACCCAGTACTTC.